A selection of T cell receptor beta chains follows, all from one sample in a study of T-cell reconstitution after alpha-beta-depleted transplantation in children. TCRdb reprocessed the PCR reads with MiXCR, giving one entry per CDR3 protein. The sample contains hundreds of thousands of distinct CDR3 sequences, roughly 15% of which appear only once. Sequencing was performed on PBMCs from the stem cell graft donor, taken from the stem cell graft. The receptor set was obtained from a human donor who donated a stem cell graft to a child with acute myeloid leukemia. Each CDR3 is given with its conserved first and last residue. The D gene is left open where the match is weak. Clone size is not always given. Where it is, it says once, few, many or a class for expanded clones.

d_gene: .
abundance: many
j_gene: TRBJ1-1
v_gene: TRBV29-1
CDR3nt: TGCAGCGTGCAGGAGCTGAACACTGAAGCTTTCTTT
CDR3aa: CSVQELNTEAFF

d_gene: .
abundance: .
j_gene: TRBJ1-1
v_gene: TRBV11-3
CDR3nt: TGTGCCAGCAGCTTACTGACAGACATGAACACTGAAGCTTTCTTT
CDR3aa: CASSLLTDMNTEAFF

d_gene: TRBD1
abundance: many
j_gene: TRBJ1-2
v_gene: TRBV20-1
CDR3nt: TGCAGTGCTAGATCGGACAGGGGGAGCTATGGCTACACCTTC
CDR3aa: CSARSDRGSYGYTF

d_gene: .
abundance: few
j_gene: TRBJ1-5
v_gene: TRBV24-1
CDR3nt: TGTGCCACCAGTGATCGCTCCGGGGACAGCAATCAGCCCCAGCATTTT
CDR3aa: CATSDRSGDSNQPQHF

d_gene: .
abundance: .
j_gene: TRBJ2-1
v_gene: TRBV25-1
CDR3nt: TGTGCCAGCAGTGAACGGGGCTTTCCCCAGCAGTTCTTC
CDR3aa: CASSERGFPQQFF

d_gene: .
abundance: many
j_gene: TRBJ1-2
v_gene: TRBV20-1
CDR3nt: TGCAGTGCTGGGTCAAGGGGAAAGGGCGGCTACACCTTC
CDR3aa: CSAGSRGKGGYTF

d_gene: .
abundance: many
j_gene: TRBJ2-5
v_gene: TRBV20-1
CDR3nt: TGCAGTGCTAGAGACCCCAACGGCGGGGTGGTAGAGACCCAGTACTTC
CDR3aa: CSARDPNGGVVETQYF

d_gene: .
abundance: .
j_gene: TRBJ1-2
v_gene: TRBV7-9
CDR3nt: TGTGCCAGCAGCCCACCAATCTCCTCTAACTATGGCTACACCTTC
CDR3aa: CASSPPISSNYGYTF

d_gene: .
abundance: .
j_gene: TRBJ2-7
v_gene: TRBV20-1
CDR3nt: TGCAGTGCTAGAGATTACTCCGGATCTTACGAGCAGTACTTC
CDR3aa: CSARDYSGSYEQYF

d_gene: TRBD2
abundance: many
j_gene: TRBJ2-3
v_gene: TRBV29-1
CDR3nt: TGCAGCCCGGGTAAAGCGGGGGGTAGCGCAGATACGCAGTATTTT
CDR3aa: CSPGKAGGSADTQYF

d_gene: .
abundance: many
j_gene: TRBJ1-2
v_gene: TRBV29-1
CDR3nt: TGCAGCCTCTCCCACCCAACAGGGGGCTACACCTTC
CDR3aa: CSLSHPTGGYTF

d_gene: .
abundance: many
j_gene: TRBJ1-2
v_gene: TRBV7-2
CDR3nt: TGTGCCAGCAGCTTAGCGACAGGTGCTAACTATGGCTACACCTTC
CDR3aa: CASSLATGANYGYTF

d_gene: .
abundance: .
j_gene: TRBJ1-2
v_gene: TRBV14
CDR3nt: TGTGCCAGCAGCCAAGATCGGGCAGGGGTTGTTGGCGGCTACACCTTC
CDR3aa: CASSQDRAGVVGGYTF

d_gene: .
abundance: many
j_gene: TRBJ1-3
v_gene: TRBV20-1
CDR3nt: TGCAGTGCTAGTCCAGGGAAATCTGGAAACACCATATATTTT
CDR3aa: CSASPGKSGNTIYF

d_gene: .
abundance: .
j_gene: TRBJ2-1
v_gene: TRBV5-1
CDR3nt: TGCGCCAGCAGCTTGGGCAGGGGGGGTGAGCAGTTCTTC
CDR3aa: CASSLGRGGEQFF

d_gene: .
abundance: few
j_gene: TRBJ1-1
v_gene: TRBV20-1
CDR3nt: TGCAGTGCTGCCCCCAAGGCAGGGTCTTGGGTAACCACTGAAGCTTTCTTT
CDR3aa: CSAAPKAGSWVTTEAFF

d_gene: .
abundance: many
j_gene: TRBJ2-7
v_gene: TRBV9
CDR3nt: TGTGCCAGCAGCGTAGGACAGAACGAGCAGTACTTC
CDR3aa: CASSVGQNEQYF

d_gene: .
abundance: many
j_gene: TRBJ1-1
v_gene: TRBV20-1
CDR3nt: TGCAGTGCTAGAACGCCACAGGGAGAAACTGAAGCTTTCTTT
CDR3aa: CSARTPQGETEAFF

d_gene: .
abundance: many
j_gene: TRBJ1-4
v_gene: TRBV20-1
CDR3nt: TGCAGTGCTGTTAGGGGATCAACTAATGAAAAACTGTTTTTT
CDR3aa: CSAVRGSTNEKLFF

d_gene: .
abundance: .
j_gene: TRBJ2-3
v_gene: TRBV7-2
CDR3nt: TGTGCCAGCAGTTCAAGCCGGGATCCGGATACGCAGTATTTT
CDR3aa: CASSSSRDPDTQYF

d_gene: TRBD1
abundance: many
j_gene: TRBJ1-2
v_gene: TRBV20-1
CDR3nt: TGCAGTGCTAGAGATTTAGCGCGGGACAGGGTTTTCGGCTACACCTTC
CDR3aa: CSARDLARDRVFGYTF

d_gene: .
abundance: many
j_gene: TRBJ2-7
v_gene: TRBV29-1
CDR3nt: TGCAGCGTTGGTGACGAATCCTACGAGCAGTACTTC
CDR3aa: CSVGDESYEQYF

d_gene: .
abundance: few
j_gene: TRBJ2-3
v_gene: TRBV12-3/TRBV12-4
CDR3nt: TGTGCCAGCAGTTTCGGAGGTTGGGGCCAAAGCACAGATACGCAGTATTTT
CDR3aa: CASSFGGWGQSTDTQYF

d_gene: .
abundance: .
j_gene: TRBJ1-5
v_gene: TRBV27
CDR3nt: TGTGCCAGCAGCCCCCCCTTTCAGGGACGAGATCAGCCCCAGCATTTT
CDR3aa: CASSPPFQGRDQPQHF

d_gene: TRBD2
abundance: .
j_gene: TRBJ2-5
v_gene: TRBV5-1
CDR3nt: TGCGCCAGCAGCCAGGGGACTAGCGGGCTACAAGAGACCCAGTACTTC
CDR3aa: CASSQGTSGLQETQYF

d_gene: TRBD1
abundance: .
j_gene: TRBJ2-3
v_gene: TRBV4-2
CDR3nt: TGTGCCAGCAGCCAAGAGCCAGGGGGAGATACGCAGTATTTT
CDR3aa: CASSQEPGGDTQYF

d_gene: .
abundance: many
j_gene: TRBJ2-4
v_gene: TRBV15
CDR3nt: TGTGCCACCAGCAGAGATGGTACAGCCAAAAACATTCAGTACTTC
CDR3aa: CATSRDGTAKNIQYF

d_gene: .
abundance: few
j_gene: TRBJ2-7
v_gene: TRBV10-3
CDR3nt: TGTGCCATCAGTGGGGGGGCGGCTACCTACGAGCAGTACTTC
CDR3aa: CAISGGAATYEQYF

d_gene: .
abundance: few
j_gene: TRBJ2-1
v_gene: TRBV11-2
CDR3nt: TGTGCCAGCAGCTTAGGGCAGTCTAGCTCCTACAATGAGCAGTTCTTC
CDR3aa: CASSLGQSSSYNEQFF

d_gene: .
abundance: .
j_gene: TRBJ2-1
v_gene: TRBV4-1
CDR3nt: TGCGCCAGCAGCCCCCTGGGGGCGGCGGTCAATGAGCAGTTCTTC
CDR3aa: CASSPLGAAVNEQFF

d_gene: .
abundance: .
j_gene: TRBJ2-1
v_gene: TRBV5-5
CDR3nt: TGTGCCAGCAGCGTAGAGGGGTCGAATGAGCAGTTCTTC
CDR3aa: CASSVEGSNEQFF

d_gene: .
abundance: few
j_gene: TRBJ2-1
v_gene: TRBV5-1
CDR3nt: TGCGCCAGCAGCGACGTTGAAATCGAGCAGTTCTTC
CDR3aa: CASSDVEIEQFF

d_gene: .
abundance: many
j_gene: TRBJ1-1
v_gene: TRBV6-1
CDR3nt: TGTGCCAGCAGTCTCATCTTGGGACCGAACACTGAAGCTTTCTTT
CDR3aa: CASSLILGPNTEAFF

d_gene: .
abundance: many
j_gene: TRBJ2-5
v_gene: TRBV20-1
CDR3nt: TGCAGTGCTAGAGATACAACTAGCTTCGAGACCCAGTACTTC
CDR3aa: CSARDTTSFETQYF

d_gene: .
abundance: .
j_gene: TRBJ1-2
v_gene: TRBV10-3
CDR3nt: TGTGCCATCAGTGATCAGGGAGGCAACTATGGCTACACCTTC
CDR3aa: CAISDQGGNYGYTF

d_gene: .
abundance: .
j_gene: TRBJ2-3
v_gene: TRBV11-2
CDR3nt: TGTGCCAGCAGCTTACGGACCAAGAGGGCAGATACGCAGTATTTT
CDR3aa: CASSLRTKRADTQYF

d_gene: TRBD1
abundance: many
j_gene: TRBJ2-7
v_gene: TRBV29-1
CDR3nt: TGCAGCGCTCCGGGACAGGGAGACCACGAGCAGTACTTC
CDR3aa: CSAPGQGDHEQYF

d_gene: TRBD1
abundance: many
j_gene: TRBJ1-4
v_gene: TRBV12-3/TRBV12-4
CDR3nt: TGTGCCAGCAGTCTCGGGACAGGGGGAAGAGAAAAACTGTTTTTT
CDR3aa: CASSLGTGGREKLFF

d_gene: TRBD2
abundance: .
j_gene: TRBJ2-5
v_gene: TRBV7-2
CDR3nt: TGTGCCAGCAGCTTAGGGCTAGCGGGGGGGCCGCCCCAAGAGACCCAGTACTTC
CDR3aa: CASSLGLAGGPPQETQYF

d_gene: .
abundance: many
j_gene: TRBJ2-5
v_gene: TRBV20-1
CDR3nt: TGCAGTGCCCAAATCGCCGGGACGGAGACCCAGTACTTC
CDR3aa: CSAQIAGTETQYF

d_gene: .
abundance: many
j_gene: TRBJ2-3
v_gene: TRBV20-1
CDR3nt: TGCAGTGCTAGAGATCGGCTAGTCCTAGGGACTGGCACAGATACGCAGTATTTT
CDR3aa: CSARDRLVLGTGTDTQYF

d_gene: TRBD1
abundance: .
j_gene: TRBJ2-7
v_gene: TRBV3-1
CDR3nt: TGTGCCAGCAGCCAAGACCCCCCTGGGACAGGGGCCTACGAGCAGTACTTC
CDR3aa: CASSQDPPGTGAYEQYF

d_gene: TRBD1
abundance: few
j_gene: TRBJ1-2
v_gene: TRBV20-1
CDR3nt: TGCAGTGCTAGTATCACCACAGGGGGCCTTGGCTACACCTTC
CDR3aa: CSASITTGGLGYTF

d_gene: TRBD1
abundance: many
j_gene: TRBJ2-1
v_gene: TRBV4-3
CDR3nt: TGCGCCAGCAGCCCATCCCCTTCTTTAGAGGGGGCGGAGCAGTTCTTC
CDR3aa: CASSPSPSLEGAEQFF

d_gene: TRBD1
abundance: few
j_gene: TRBJ2-2
v_gene: TRBV29-1
CDR3nt: TGCAGCGTTGGACAGGGGGCGAACACCGGGGAGCTGTTTTTT
CDR3aa: CSVGQGANTGELFF

d_gene: .
abundance: .
j_gene: TRBJ2-4
v_gene: TRBV20-1
CDR3nt: TGCAGTGCTAGATCGGGACCTGTTCGGGCCAAAAACATTCAGTACTTC
CDR3aa: CSARSGPVRAKNIQYF

d_gene: .
abundance: many
j_gene: TRBJ2-3
v_gene: TRBV24-1
CDR3nt: TGTGCCACCAGTGATCTCAGCAAATCAGCGCACGATACGCAGTATTTT
CDR3aa: CATSDLSKSAHDTQYF

d_gene: .
abundance: many
j_gene: TRBJ2-3
v_gene: TRBV20-1
CDR3nt: TGCAGTGCTCCATTTTCGTCGGATACGCAGTATTTT
CDR3aa: CSAPFSSDTQYF

d_gene: TRBD2
abundance: .
j_gene: TRBJ2-5
v_gene: TRBV20-1
CDR3nt: TGCTGTGCTAGACCTGGGATAGCGGGGGGGCAAGAGACCCAGTACTTC
CDR3aa: CCARPGIAGGQETQYF

d_gene: TRBD2
abundance: many
j_gene: TRBJ2-3
v_gene: TRBV15
CDR3nt: TGTGCCACCCGAAAGGGACTAGCGGTCACAGATACGCAGTATTTT
CDR3aa: CATRKGLAVTDTQYF